These T cell receptor beta chains were read from a single sample in a study of response to subunit inactivated influenza vaccine. TCRdb called the RT-PCR reads again in MiXCR, with one record for every CDR3 protein. The sample consists of fewer than 200,000 distinct CDR3 sequences, around 8.8% of them appearing once. Specimen: non-naive T cells sorted from PBMCs, collected on the day of vaccination. The source is a man aged 45-65 years who received an inactivated influenza vaccine. CDR3s include the opening cysteine and the closing phenylalanine or tryptophan. The order of the fields is clone size, V gene, J gene, D gene, CDR3 protein, CDR3 DNA. A D gene is named only where the DNA matches it firmly. Size is omitted from some rows. Given values are once, few, many or a class for expanded clones.

many	TRBV5-1	TRBJ2-1	TRBD1	CASSMDRDEQFF	TGCGCCAGCAGTATGGACAGGGATGAGCAGTTCTTC
NA	TRBV6-1	TRBJ2-6	NA	CASRPVRGRAGANVLTF	TGTGCCAGCAGACCAGTCAGGGGAAGGGCTGGGGCCAACGTCCTGACTTTC
many	TRBV5-1	TRBJ1-4	NA	CASSVGQPINEKLFF	TGCGCCAGCAGCGTCGGACAGCCAATTAATGAAAAACTGTTTTTT
NA	TRBV7-2	TRBJ2-3	TRBD2	CASSPVSGRADTQYF	TGTGCCAGCAGCCCGGTTAGCGGGAGGGCAGATACGCAGTATTTT
many	TRBV9	TRBJ2-6	TRBD1	CASSRPGQGASISGANVLTF	TGTGCCAGCAGCCGACCAGGACAGGGGGCTTCCATCTCTGGGGCCAACGTCCTGACTTTC
many	TRBV5-5	TRBJ1-1	NA	CASSRDGGNTEAFF	TGTGCCAGCAGCCGGGACGGGGGGAACACTGAAGCTTTCTTT
NA	TRBV18	TRBJ2-4	TRBD1	CASSEDRGGKNIQYF	TGTGCCAGCTCAGAAGACAGGGGTGGGAAAAACATTCAGTACTTC
NA	TRBV7-9	TRBJ2-5	TRBD2	CASSLSAGVGETQYF	TGTGCCAGCAGCTTATCAGCGGGGGTTGGGGAGACCCAGTACTTC
few	TRBV7-2	TRBJ2-7	NA	CASSSHLGAYEQYF	TGTGCCAGCAGCTCACACTTGGGCGCTTACGAGCAGTACTTC
few	TRBV27	TRBJ1-1	NA	CASTPRGFLNTEAFF	TGTGCCAGCACCCCTCGGGGTTTCTTGAACACTGAAGCTTTCTTT
many	TRBV10-3	TRBJ2-1	TRBD2	CAISSSGSYNEQFF	TGTGCCATCAGCAGTAGCGGGAGCTACAATGAGCAGTTCTTC
NA	TRBV7-9	TRBJ1-1	TRBD1	CASTPTGVNTEAFF	TGTGCCAGCACCCCGACAGGGGTAAACACTGAAGCTTTCTTT
NA	TRBV7-8	TRBJ1-2	NA	CASSLLGPPNYGYTF	TGTGCCAGCAGCTTACTTGGGCCTCCTAACTATGGCTACACCTTC
many	TRBV12-3/TRBV12-4	TRBJ2-5	TRBD2	CASSPWEGQETQYF	TGTGCCAGCAGCCCTTGGGAGGGACAAGAGACCCAGTACTTC
NA	TRBV12-3/TRBV12-4	TRBJ2-1	NA	CASSLGARNSIYNEQIF	TGTGCCAGCAGTTTAGGGGCCCGGAACTCTATATACAATGAGCAGATCTTC
many	TRBV7-9	TRBJ2-3	NA	CASSGRYYTDTQYF	TGTGCCAGCAGCGGCAGGTACTACACAGATACGCAGTATTTT
NA	TRBV2	TRBJ2-1	TRBD2	CASSGTSGERGRPYNEQFF	TGTGCCAGCAGTGGGACTAGCGGGGAGCGCGGAAGACCCTACAATGAGCAGTTCTTC
many	TRBV7-6	TRBJ1-4	TRBD1	CASSRGQQNEKLFF	TGTGCCAGCAGCCGGGGACAGCAGAATGAAAAACTGTTTTTT
many	TRBV6-2/TRBV6-3	TRBJ1-5	NA	CASSLVGPGQPQHF	TGTGCCAGCAGCCTTGTCGGTCCGGGTCAGCCCCAGCATTTT
NA	TRBV5-1	TRBJ2-3	NA	CASSLWGTVTDTQYF	TGCGCCAGCAGCTTGTGGGGGACGGTCACAGATACGCAGTATTTT
NA	TRBV3-1	TRBJ2-1	NA	CASSQELVPREQFF	TGTGCCAGCAGCCAAGAGCTAGTCCCCCGGGAGCAGTTCTTC
many	TRBV12-3/TRBV12-4	TRBJ1-4	TRBD1	CASRTHDRDELFF	TGTGCCAGCAGAACCCACGACAGGGACGAACTGTTTTTT
few	TRBV4-1	TRBJ1-4	NA	CASSQPGRGEKLFF	TGCGCCAGCAGCCAGCCCGGACGAGGAGAAAAACTGTTTTTT
many	TRBV12-3/TRBV12-4	TRBJ1-6	TRBD1	CASSRAGQTLHF	TGTGCCAGCAGTAGAGCGGGACAGACCCTCCACTTT
few	TRBV7-2	TRBJ1-5	NA	CASSSGRNNQPQHF	TGTGCCAGCAGCTCGGGACGGAACAATCAGCCCCAGCATTTT
many	TRBV20-1	TRBJ1-6	NA	CSARRQNRDSPLHF	TGCAGTGCTAGAAGACAGAACAGAGATTCACCCCTCCACTTT
NA	TRBV20-1	TRBJ2-7	NA	CSARLRGSLYEQYF	TGCAGTGCTAGACTCCGGGGCAGCCTCTACGAGCAGTACTTC
NA	TRBV12-3/TRBV12-4	TRBJ2-7	NA	CASGDGWVKGFYEQYF	TGTGCCAGCGGGGACGGTTGGGTTAAGGGTTTCTACGAGCAGTACTTC
NA	TRBV3-1	TRBJ2-5	NA	CASTVWGEQTQYF	TGTGCCAGCACAGTCTGGGGCGAGCAGACCCAGTACTTC
few	TRBV12-3/TRBV12-4	TRBJ2-5	TRBD2	CASSLAGLAGGRETQYF	TGTGCCAGCAGTTTAGCGGGACTAGCGGGGGGGCGGGAGACCCAGTACTTC
NA	TRBV20-1	TRBJ1-5	NA	CSALGEVYSNQPQHF	TGCAGTGCTTTGGGGGAGGTCTATAGCAATCAGCCCCAGCATTTT
few	TRBV27	TRBJ1-5	NA	CASSPPGRNQPQHF	TGTGCCAGCAGTCCCCCCGGCCGCAATCAGCCCCAGCATTTT
NA	TRBV6-2/TRBV6-3	TRBJ1-2	NA	CASSYPLPLTGANYGYTF	TGTGCCAGCAGTTACCCGCTCCCATTGACAGGAGCTAACTATGGCTACACCTTC
NA	TRBV4-3	TRBJ2-7	TRBD1	CASSQVQGSYLYEQYF	TGCGCCAGCAGCCAAGTACAGGGGTCATATCTCTACGAGCAGTACTTC
NA	TRBV2	TRBJ2-5	NA	CASSAVTQYF	TGTGCCAGCAGTGCAGTGACCCAGTACTTC
few	TRBV6-5	TRBJ2-7	NA	CASSYSFGTTSYEQYF	TGTGCCAGCAGTTACTCGTTCGGGACCACCTCCTACGAGCAGTACTTC
NA	TRBV5-1	TRBJ1-1	TRBD1	CASSLVGQGEAFF	TGCGCCAGCAGCTTGGTCGGACAGGGGGAAGCTTTCTTT
once	TRBV7-2	TRBJ2-7	NA	CASSPRQTTYEQYF	TGTGCCAGCAGCCCAAGACAGACTACATACGAGCAGTACTTC
NA	TRBV20-1	TRBJ2-7	NA	CSALPRVPLSYEQYF	TGCAGTGCGTTGCCTAGGGTCCCACTTTCCTACGAGCAGTACTTC
NA	TRBV4-3	TRBJ1-2	NA	CASSHLGGAKGYTF	TGCGCCAGCAGCCACCTGGGGGGGGCGAAAGGCTACACCTTC
few	TRBV3-1	TRBJ2-7	NA	CASSQGWGEQYF	TGTGCCAGCAGCCAAGGGTGGGGGGAGCAGTACTTC
NA	TRBV12-3/TRBV12-4	TRBJ2-1	TRBD1	CASSLPQGANEQFF	TGTGCCAGCAGTCTCCCCCAGGGGGCCAATGAGCAGTTCTTC
many	TRBV12-3/TRBV12-4	TRBJ1-5	NA	CASSLAPDGNQPQHF	TGTGCCAGCAGTTTAGCCCCAGATGGCAATCAGCCCCAGCATTTT